The next 22 T cell receptor beta chains were all read from a single sample in a study of PD-L1 blockade in urothelial cancer. Time point specified: pretreatment peripheral blood. The repertoire was sequenced with immunoSEQ multiplex PCR; TCRdb's copy has only in-frame clones and lacks some. The sample holds around 130,000 clones, about four fifths seen once. This sample comprised PBMCs, obtained around atezolizumab (anti-PD-L1) treatment. The source is a man aged 45-65 years with urothelial cancer.

The chain uses TRBV7-2 and TRBJ2-5, with TRBD1 matching 9 bases. V shed 4 bases, J shed 3 bases, and the junction held 6 bases outside the gene matches. Germline V CDR1 and CDR2: SGHTA, FQGNSA. The length of the CDR3 is 15 residues. CDR3 region: CASSSRQGVEETQYF. In nucleotides, the CDR3 is TGTGCCAGCAGCTCTCGACAGGGGGTGGAAGAGACCCAGTACTTC.

The rearrangement links TRBV11-2 to TRBJ1-2; tentatively, D is TRBD1 (6 bases). The V and J ends lost 2 bases and 7 bases respectively, with 8 bases between them. The CDR3 extends over 12 amino acids. Germline values: CDR1 SGHAT, CDR2 FQNNGV. The CDR3 sequence: CASSLQGRGYTF. Written as DNA, the CDR3 is TGTGCCAGCAGCTTACAGGGGCGTGGCTACACCTTC.

This chain uses TRBV5-1 with TRBJ1-2; TRBD1 matches at 7 bases. The CDR3 length is 15 residues. Per germline, CDR1 SGHRS and CDR2 YFSETQ. V lost 4 bases to trimming and J lost 5 bases; unmatched junction nucleotides: 11. The CDR3, as DNA: TGCGCCAGCAGCCCCCTCCAGGGGGGCCCTTATGGCTACACCTTC. Its translation is CASSPLQGGPYGYTF.

This clone was recorded only once. The chain is built from TRBV28 and TRBJ2-7; possibly TRBD2 for D (7 bases). V was shortened by 4 bases and J by 7 bases, with 20 bases between the two germline ends. Germline loops: CDR1 MDHEN, CDR2 SYDVKM. The CDR3 spans 15 residues. The CDR3: CASSSRRGAIREQYF. In DNA, the CDR3 is TGTGCCAGCAGTTCCCGACGGGGGGCCATACGGGAGCAGTACTTC.

The chain carries TRBV5-1 and TRBJ2-3; D might be TRBD2 (6 bases). Trimming removed 7 bases from V and 3 bases from J, with 27 bases in between. Germline CDR1 is SGHRS and CDR2 is YFSETQ. The CDR3 spans 18 residues. CDR3 region: CASAPGLTSSGGTDTQYF. CDR3 DNA: TGCGCCAGCGCCCCGGGACTGACTAGTAGCGGAGGGACAGATACGCAGTATTTT. Complete variable domain (other parts from reference TRBV5-1 and TRBJ2-3): KAGVTQTPRYLIKTRGQQVTLSCSPISGHRSVSWYQQTPGQGLQFLFEYFSETQRNKGNFPGRFSGRQFSNSRSEMNVSTLELGDSALYLCASAPGLTSSGGTDTQYFGPGTRLTVL.

The chain couples TRBV11-2 to TRBJ2-5, with D tentatively TRBD2 (6 bases). V was pared by 3 bases and J by 5 bases, with 19 bases between. CDR1 is SGHAT, CDR2 FQNNGV, per germline. The CDR3 spans 16 residues. The CDR3 spells CASSFPGPRGRETQYF. DNA of the CDR3: TGTGCCAGCAGCTTCCCGGGACCGCGGGGTCGGGAGACCCAGTACTTC.

J is TRBJ2-7 and V is TRBV28; weak D call: TRBD2 (7 bases). The CDR3 length is 14 residues. Between the trimmed V and J ends, which lost 6 bases and 6 bases, there was a span of 18 bases. Germline V gene data show CDR1 as MDHEN and CDR2 as SYDVKM. CDR3 in DNA: TGTGCCAGCAGCCCTGAGGGGGGGGATGCCGAGCAGTACTTC. Translating gives CASSPEGGDAEQYF.

This chain's CDR3 is CASSRALAHYNEQFF. The CDR3 bases are TGTGCCAGCAGCAGGGCACTAGCGCATTACAATGAGCAGTTCTTC. The chain joins TRBV6-1 to TRBJ2-1; 7 nucleotides align to TRBD2. Germline V gene lookup returns CDR1 MNHNS and CDR2 SASEGT. The V segment lost 6 bases and the J segment 4 bases; nucleotides outside the gene matches: 9. This CDR3 region has 15 residues.

The J gene is TRBJ1-1, the V gene TRBV9; no definite D call. Germline assignment: CDR1 SGDLS and CDR2 YYNGEE. Trimming pared 0 bases from V and 0 bases from J, leaving 9 bases between. CDR3 length: 15 amino acids. The CDR3 here is CASSVGFSLNTEAFF. The CDR3 region has the DNA TGTGCCAGCAGCGTAGGGTTCAGTCTGAACACTGAAGCTTTCTTT.

This clone was counted a single time. The rearrangement joins TRBV27 to TRBJ2-7; D not certain. V was pared by 4 bases and J by 0 bases, with 10 bases between. This CDR3 has 14 amino acids. Germline-derived CDR1 and CDR2 are MNHEY and SMNVEV (reference sequence). The CDR3 DNA is TGTGCCAGCAGTTATCAGTCCAGCTCCTACGAGCAGTACTTC. Translation: CASSYQSSSYEQYF.

The V call is TRBV6-1, the J call TRBJ2-7, with 14 bases identical to TRBD2. In germline, CDR1 is MNHNS, CDR2 SASEGT. The ends lost 6 bases at V and 1 base at J; junction bases unmatched: 2. The length of the CDR3 is 15 residues. The DNA for the CDR3 is TGTGCCAGCAGGGGGACTAGCGGGGGTTCCTACGAGCAGTACTTC. Translation: CASRGTSGGSYEQYF.

This clone appeared a single time. This sequence joins TRBV19 and TRBJ2-1, with 7 bases lining up with TRBD1. The V gene's germline CDR1 is LNHDA and CDR2 SQIVND (reference sequence). V trimming: 4 bases; J trimming: 13 bases; junction bases outside the gene matches: 10. This CDR3 is built from 13 residues. The CDR3 coding sequence is TGTGCCAGTAGTACCGCCCGACAGGGACCACAGTTCTTC. Translating gives CASSTARQGPQFF.

The chain joins TRBV29-1 to TRBJ1-3; 12 bases line up with TRBD1. Germline values: CDR1 SQVTM, CDR2 ANQGSEA. This CDR3 has 15 residues. V lost 1 base, J lost 10 bases, and 8 bases stayed unmatched. This CDR3 reads CSVEVRDRGLGTIYF. Written as DNA, the CDR3 is TGCAGCGTTGAAGTCCGGGACAGGGGGCTGGGGACCATATATTTT.

About this clone itself: Different DNA sequences within this sample yield the same CDR3. This sequence joins TRBV2 and TRBJ1-1; D is unresolved. This CDR3 contains 11 residues. Trimming left V 2 bases short and J 5 bases short, with 3 bases between. Germline V lookup: CDR1 SNHLY, CDR2 FYNNEI. CDR3 nucleotide sequence: TGTGCCAGCAGTGAACTTACTGAAGCTTTCTTT. Its translation: CASSELTEAFF.

A remark on this clone: Sequence at one end of the junction differs from germline and may be a read error. The genes are TRBV13 and TRBJ1-1; 7 nucleotides align to TRBD1. Per germline, CDR1 PRHDT and CDR2 FYEKMQ (reference sequence). The CDR3 length is 11 residues. CDR3 coding DNA: TGTGCCAGCAGCTTAGGGTCGGGACAGACCTTT. As protein: CASSLGSGQTF.

The chain joins TRBV2 to TRBJ2-3, with 9 positions matching TRBD2. The V gene's germline CDR1 is SNHLY and CDR2 FYNNEI. J was trimmed by 4 bases and V by 7 bases; bases with no gene match: 6. This CDR3 has 14 amino acids. The CDR3 loop reads CASTPREGSDTQYF. CDR3 DNA: TGTGCCAGCACACCGCGGGAGGGCTCAGATACGCAGTATTTT.

The chain uses TRBV14 and TRBJ1-2; no firm D call. This CDR3 is built from 13 residues. Trimming took off 4 bases at V and 2 bases at J, with 8 bases between the two ends. CDR1 is SGHDN and CDR2 is FVKESK in the germline V gene. Here the CDR3 DNA reads TGTGCCAGCAGCCCGACACTGAACTATGGCTACACCTTC. Translation: CASSPTLNYGYTF.

V gene TRBV7-2 combines with J gene TRBJ2-3, with TRBD2 as a possible D gene (6 bases). CDR3 size: 15 residues. The V gene's germline CDR1 is SGHTA and CDR2 FQGNSA. The germline V and J ends were trimmed by 3 bases and 2 bases, with 12 bases remaining between them. CDR3 amino acids: CASSFGGISTDTQYF. The CDR3 DNA follows: TGTGCCAGCAGCTTCGGCGGGATCTCCACAGATACGCAGTATTTT.

The chain combines TRBV27 with TRBJ1-2; TRBD1 matches at 8 bases. Germline V gives CDR1 MNHEY, CDR2 SMNVEV (reference sequence). This CDR3 comprises 14 residues. CDR3 region: CVGIGTGDNYGYTF. CDR3 in DNA: TGTGTAGGAATCGGGACAGGAGATAACTATGGCTACACCTTC.

This clone appeared a few times. The V and J genes are TRBV19 and TRBJ1-5, with TRBD1 identical over 7 bases. Trimming cost V 0 bases and J 3 bases; bases outside gene matches: 5. There are 16 residues in the CDR3. The germline V gene encodes CDR1 LNHDA and CDR2 SQIVND (reference sequence). The chain's CDR3 is CASSIERGQYNQPQHF. CDR3 DNA sequence: TGTGCCAGTAGTATAGAAAGGGGGCAGTACAATCAGCCCCAGCATTTT.

This clone was seen a single time. The chain is built from TRBV7-2 and TRBJ2-3; TRBD2 is a possible D gene (5 bases). Germline V gene sequence: CDR1 SGHTA, CDR2 FQGNSA. Trimming shortened V by 1 base and J by 6 bases, and 23 bases separated the two germline ends. CDR3 size: 18 residues. The CDR3 region is CASSLGAAGRAPMDTQYF. DNA for the CDR3: TGTGCCAGCAGCTTAGGGGCGGCGGGTCGAGCACCGATGGATACGCAGTATTTT.

The chain carries TRBV5-1 and TRBJ2-6; D gene ambiguous. CDR1 is SGHRS, CDR2 YFSETQ, per germline. V shed 3 bases and J shed 1 base, with 14 bases lying between them. CDR3 length: 17 residues. The CDR3, as DNA: TGCGCCAGCAGCTATCGGCCGGGTGGATCTGGGGCCAACGTCCTGACTTTC. This encodes CASSYRPGGSGANVLTF. Together with reference TRBV5-1 and TRBJ2-6, the CDR3 gives the full variable domain: KAGVTQTPRYLIKTRGQQVTLSCSPISGHRSVSWYQQTPGQGLQFLFEYFSETQRNKGNFPGRFSGRQFSNSRSEMNVSTLELGDSALYLCASSYRPGGSGANVLTFGAGSRLTVL.